This T cell receptor (beta chain) appears in the sequencing data of a study of OX40 agonist ivuxolimab in advanced cancers. Study as a whole: Eligibility admitted prior anti-PD-1, anti-PD-L1 or anti-CTLA-4 therapy; around 38% had some.

V gave up 4 bases and J gave up 0 bases; unmatched junction bases: 9. Germline V gene data show CDR1 as MGHRA and CDR2 as YSYEKL. CDR3 length equals 16 residues. The assay was immunoSEQ multiplex PCR, and TCRdb's table has in-frame clones only and misses some. This table holds about 64,000 clones, approximately 84% found once. Blood specimens came from baseline, cycle 4 day 1, and cycle 7 day 1. The gene calls are TRBV4-1 and TRBJ2-7; 7 positions match TRBD1. Sample: CD4+ or CD8+ T cells sorted from blood, taken in a trial of the OX40 agonist ivuxolimab. This clonotype was obtained from an adult with an advanced solid tumor such as melanoma, head and neck, liver or kidney cancer. In DNA, the CDR3 is TGCGCCAGCAGCCCGCACGGGACAGAGAACTCCTACGAGCAGTACTTC. It specifies CASSPHGTENSYEQYF.